The rows below give T cell receptor beta chains drawn from one sample of a study of blood T cells in healthy people across ages. One entry per CDR3 protein, called by TCRdb with MiXCR from the 5' RACE reads. The repertoire includes about 1 million distinct CDR3 sequences, less than 25% of them detected once, and approximately 0.79% sits in the top ten. These data also featured in a second study, about T cells of mothers and their children.

Sequencing was done on a sample of blood. Receptors were obtained from a girl aged 2-10 years in good health. Both conserved end residues are part of each CDR3. A D gene is named only where the DNA matches it firmly. Expanded clones get a size class; other rows say once, few or many, or leave the size out.

CDR3nt	CDR3aa	abundance	d_gene	v_gene	j_gene
TGTGCCACCAGCAGAGATGGGAGAGGGGCCTACAATGAGCAGTTCTTC	CATSRDGRGAYNEQFF	.	.	TRBV15	TRBJ2-1
TGTGCCAGCAGACCAACCCGACTAGCGGGAATAGAGACCCAGTACTTC	CASRPTRLAGIETQYF	few	TRBD2	TRBV7-8	TRBJ2-5
TGCGCCAGCAGCTTGGTTGTAGCGGGGAACACCGGGGAGCTGTTTTTT	CASSLVVAGNTGELFF	.	TRBD2	TRBV5-1	TRBJ2-2
TGTGCCAGCAGTACCGCCGGGGGCTACACCTTC	CASSTAGGYTF	few	.	TRBV12-3/TRBV12-4	TRBJ1-2
TGCGCCAGCAGCCAATGGGACAGGGTCGAATCCGGGGAGCTGTTTTTT	CASSQWDRVESGELFF	few	TRBD1	TRBV4-1	TRBJ2-2
TGTGCTAGTGGAGACTCGGGGTTTAGCTCCTACGAGCAGTACTTC	CASGDSGFSSYEQYF	few	.	TRBV12-5	TRBJ2-7
TGCAGCGCCCCCCCTAGCGGGAGGAATCATGAGCAGTTCTTC	CSAPPSGRNHEQFF	.	TRBD2	TRBV29-1	TRBJ2-1
TGTGCCAGCAGTTCATCAGGGGGAGAATCCTACGAGCAGTACTTC	CASSSSGGESYEQYF	few	TRBD1	TRBV28	TRBJ2-7
TGCAGCGTCCTCATTACGGGGGGCCCAGATGGGGAGACCCAGTACTTC	CSVLITGGPDGETQYF	.	.	TRBV29-1	TRBJ2-5
TGTGCCACCAGTGATTTGTACGGGGCCAACGTCCTGACTTTC	CATSDLYGANVLTF	few	.	TRBV24-1	TRBJ2-6
TGTGCCAGCAGACGACCTCCGGGACTAGCGGGAGAAGATACGCAGTACTTT	CASRRPPGLAGEDTQYF	.	TRBD2	TRBV11-3	TRBJ2-3
TGCAGTGCTCGATTAAACAGGGGGCATCTATACGAGCAGTACTTC	CSARLNRGHLYEQYF	.	TRBD1	TRBV20-1	TRBJ2-7